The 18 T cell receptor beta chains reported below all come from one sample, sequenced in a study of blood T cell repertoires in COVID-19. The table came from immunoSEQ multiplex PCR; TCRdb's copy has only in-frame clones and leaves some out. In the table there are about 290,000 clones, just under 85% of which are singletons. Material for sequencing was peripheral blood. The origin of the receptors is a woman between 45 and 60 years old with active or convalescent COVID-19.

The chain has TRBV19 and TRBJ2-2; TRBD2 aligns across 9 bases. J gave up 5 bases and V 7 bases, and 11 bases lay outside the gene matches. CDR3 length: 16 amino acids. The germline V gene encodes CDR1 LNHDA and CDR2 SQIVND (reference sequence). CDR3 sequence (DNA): TGTGCCAGTAAAGGCGGGAGGGCCGGATGGACCGGGGAGCTGTTTTTT. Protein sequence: CASKGGRAGWTGELFF.

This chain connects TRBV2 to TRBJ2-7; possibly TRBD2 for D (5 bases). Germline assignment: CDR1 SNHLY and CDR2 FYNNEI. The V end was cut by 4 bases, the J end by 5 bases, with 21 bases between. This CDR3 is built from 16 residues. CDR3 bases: TGTGCCAGCAGTGGATACGGGGTGGGCAGATGGGACGAGCAGTACTTC. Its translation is CASSGYGVGRWDEQYF.

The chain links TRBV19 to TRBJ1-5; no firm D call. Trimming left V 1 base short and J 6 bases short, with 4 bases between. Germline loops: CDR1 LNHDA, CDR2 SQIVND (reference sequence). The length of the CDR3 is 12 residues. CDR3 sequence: CASSIAGQPQHF. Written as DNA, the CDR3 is TGTGCCAGTAGTATAGCGGGTCAGCCCCAGCATTTT.

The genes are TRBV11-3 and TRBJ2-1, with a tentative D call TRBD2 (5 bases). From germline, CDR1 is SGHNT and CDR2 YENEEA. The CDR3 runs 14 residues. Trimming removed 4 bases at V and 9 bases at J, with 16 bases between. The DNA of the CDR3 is TGTGCCAGCAGCTCACTGTCGAGGGCCAGTGAGCAGTTCTTC. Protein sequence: CASSSLSRASEQFF.

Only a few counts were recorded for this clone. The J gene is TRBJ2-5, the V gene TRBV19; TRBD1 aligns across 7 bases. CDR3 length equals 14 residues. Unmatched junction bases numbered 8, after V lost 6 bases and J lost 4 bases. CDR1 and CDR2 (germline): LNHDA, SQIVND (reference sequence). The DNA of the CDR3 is TGTGCCAGTAGCCACACCCCAGGGGGAGAGACCCAGTACTTC. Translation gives CASSHTPGGETQYF.

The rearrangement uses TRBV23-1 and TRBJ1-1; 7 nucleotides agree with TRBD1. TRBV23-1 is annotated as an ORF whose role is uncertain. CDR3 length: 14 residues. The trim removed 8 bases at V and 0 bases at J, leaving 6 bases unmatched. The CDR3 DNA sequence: TGCGCCAGCTCATCAGGGGGAATGAACACTGAAGCTTTCTTT. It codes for CASSSGGMNTEAFF.

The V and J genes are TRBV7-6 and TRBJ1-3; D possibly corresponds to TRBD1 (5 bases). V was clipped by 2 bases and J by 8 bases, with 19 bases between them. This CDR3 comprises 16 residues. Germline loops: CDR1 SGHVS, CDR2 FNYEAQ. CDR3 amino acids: CASSLRGGGVQDTIYF. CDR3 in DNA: TGTGCCAGCAGCTTACGGGGCGGAGGGGTTCAAGACACCATATATTTT.

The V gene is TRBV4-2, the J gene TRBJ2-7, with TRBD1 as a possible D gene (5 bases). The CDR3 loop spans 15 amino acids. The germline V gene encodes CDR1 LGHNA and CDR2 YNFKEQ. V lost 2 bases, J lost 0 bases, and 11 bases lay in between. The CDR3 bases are TGTGCCAGCAGCCAAAGGCAGGGATACTCCTACGAGCAGTACTTC. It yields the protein CASSQRQGYSYEQYF.

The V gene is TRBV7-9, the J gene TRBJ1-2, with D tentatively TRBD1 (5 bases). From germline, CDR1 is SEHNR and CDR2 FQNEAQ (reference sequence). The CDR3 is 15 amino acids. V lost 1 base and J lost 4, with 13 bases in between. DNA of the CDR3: TGTGCCAGCAGCTTAGGGTCAGGGAATAGCTATGGCTACACCTTC. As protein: CASSLGSGNSYGYTF.

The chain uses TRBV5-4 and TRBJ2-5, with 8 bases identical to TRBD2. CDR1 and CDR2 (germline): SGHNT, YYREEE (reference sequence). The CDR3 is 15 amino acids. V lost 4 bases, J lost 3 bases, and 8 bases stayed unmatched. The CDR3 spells CASSPGGGVKETQYF. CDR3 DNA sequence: TGTGCCAGCAGCCCGGGAGGGGGGGTCAAAGAGACCCAGTACTTC.

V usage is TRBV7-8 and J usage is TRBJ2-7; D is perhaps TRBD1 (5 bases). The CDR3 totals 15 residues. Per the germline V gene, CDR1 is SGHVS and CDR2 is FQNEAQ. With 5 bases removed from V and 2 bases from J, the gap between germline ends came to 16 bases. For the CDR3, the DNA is TGTGCCAGCAGCCCCCCGGCAGGGATGACCTACGAGCAGTACTTC. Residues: CASSPPAGMTYEQYF. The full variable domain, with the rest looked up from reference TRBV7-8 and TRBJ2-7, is GAGVSQSPRYKVAKRGQDVALRCDPISGHVSLFWYQQALGQGPEFLTYFQNEAQLDKSGLPSDRFFAERPEGSVSTLKIQRTQQEDSAVYLCASSPPAGMTYEQYFGPGTRLTVT.

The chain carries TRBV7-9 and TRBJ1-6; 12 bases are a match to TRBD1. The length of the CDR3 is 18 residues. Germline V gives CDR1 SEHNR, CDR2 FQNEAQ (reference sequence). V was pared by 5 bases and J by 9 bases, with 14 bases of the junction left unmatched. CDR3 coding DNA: TGTGCCAGCAGCCCCCCGGGACAGGGGGCTCTTATTGGTTCACCCCTCCACTTT. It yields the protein CASSPPGQGALIGSPLHF. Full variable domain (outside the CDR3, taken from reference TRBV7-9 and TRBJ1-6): DTGVSQNPRHKITKRGQNVTFRCDPISEHNRLYWYRQTLGQGPEFLTYFQNEAQLEKSRLLSDRFSAERPKGSFSTLEIQRTEQGDSAMYLCASSPPGQGALIGSPLHFGNGTRLTVT.

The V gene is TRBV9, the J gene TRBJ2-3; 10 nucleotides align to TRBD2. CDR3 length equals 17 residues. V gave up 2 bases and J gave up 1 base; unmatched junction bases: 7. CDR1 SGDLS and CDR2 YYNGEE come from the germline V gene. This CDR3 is CASSVSSGSAGTDTQYF. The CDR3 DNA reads TGTGCCAGCAGCGTTTCTAGCGGGAGTGCTGGCACAGATACGCAGTATTTT.

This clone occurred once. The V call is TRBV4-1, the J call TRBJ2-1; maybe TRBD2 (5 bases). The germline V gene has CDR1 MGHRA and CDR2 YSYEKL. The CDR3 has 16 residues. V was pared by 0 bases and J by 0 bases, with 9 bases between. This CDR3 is CASSQDSDNSYNEQFF. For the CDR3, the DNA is TGCGCCAGCAGCCAAGATAGCGACAACTCCTACAATGAGCAGTTCTTC.

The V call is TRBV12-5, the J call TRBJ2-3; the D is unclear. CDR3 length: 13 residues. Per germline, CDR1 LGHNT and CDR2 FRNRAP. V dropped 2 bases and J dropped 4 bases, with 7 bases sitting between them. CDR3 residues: CASGLIGADTQYF. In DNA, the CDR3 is TGTGCTAGTGGTTTGATCGGAGCAGATACGCAGTATTTT.

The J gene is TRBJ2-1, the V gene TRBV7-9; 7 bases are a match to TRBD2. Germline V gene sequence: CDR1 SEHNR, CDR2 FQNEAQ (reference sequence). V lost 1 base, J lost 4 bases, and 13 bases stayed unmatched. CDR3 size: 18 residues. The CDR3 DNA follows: TGTGCCAGCAGCTTAGATAGTCTAGCGGAAACACCTTACAATGAGCAGTTCTTC. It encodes CASSLDSLAETPYNEQFF.

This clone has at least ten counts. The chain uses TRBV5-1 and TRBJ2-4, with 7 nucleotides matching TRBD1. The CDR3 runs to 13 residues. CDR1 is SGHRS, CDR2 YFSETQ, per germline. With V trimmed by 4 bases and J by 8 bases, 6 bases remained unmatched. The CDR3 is CASSRQGRDIQYF. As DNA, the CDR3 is TGCGCCAGCAGCCGACAGGGTCGGGACATTCAGTACTTC.

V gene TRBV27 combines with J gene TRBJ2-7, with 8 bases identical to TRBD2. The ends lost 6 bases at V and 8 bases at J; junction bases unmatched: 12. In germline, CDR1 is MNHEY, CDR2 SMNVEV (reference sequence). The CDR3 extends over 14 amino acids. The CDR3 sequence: CASRKELADAKQYF. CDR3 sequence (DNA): TGTGCCAGCAGGAAAGAACTAGCGGACGCCAAGCAGTACTTC.